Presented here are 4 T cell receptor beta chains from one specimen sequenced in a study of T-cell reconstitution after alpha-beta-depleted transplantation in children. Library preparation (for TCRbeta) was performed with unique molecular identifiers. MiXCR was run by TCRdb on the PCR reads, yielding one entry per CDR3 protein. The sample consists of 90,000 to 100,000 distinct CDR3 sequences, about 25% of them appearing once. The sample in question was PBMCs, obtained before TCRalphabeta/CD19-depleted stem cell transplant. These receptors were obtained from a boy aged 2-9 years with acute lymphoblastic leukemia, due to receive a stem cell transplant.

The CDR3 sequence: CASSLIGSLGYEQYF. CDR3 coding DNA: TGTGCCAGCAGCTTAATAGGCAGCCTGGGCTACGAGCAGTACTTC. The chain links TRBV5-6 to TRBJ2-7; D unclear. V shed 2 bases and J shed 3 bases, with 15 bases lying between them. The germline V gene encodes CDR1 SGHDT and CDR2 YYEEEE. The CDR3 is 15 amino acids. Looking up the rest from reference TRBV5-6 and TRBJ2-7 gives the full variable domain: DAGVTQSPTHLIKTRGQQVTLRCSPKSGHDTVSWYQQALGQGPQFIFQYYEEEERQRGNFPDRFSGHQFPNYSSELNVNALLLGDSALYLCASSLIGSLGYEQYFGPGTRLTVT.

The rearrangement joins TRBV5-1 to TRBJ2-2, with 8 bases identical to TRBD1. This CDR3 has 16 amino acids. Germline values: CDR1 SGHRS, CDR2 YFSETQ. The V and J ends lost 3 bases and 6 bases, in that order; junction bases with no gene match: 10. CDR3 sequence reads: CASSSQKIQGAGELFF. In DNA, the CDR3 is TGCGCCAGCAGCTCGCAAAAGATACAGGGGGCCGGGGAGCTGTTTTTT.

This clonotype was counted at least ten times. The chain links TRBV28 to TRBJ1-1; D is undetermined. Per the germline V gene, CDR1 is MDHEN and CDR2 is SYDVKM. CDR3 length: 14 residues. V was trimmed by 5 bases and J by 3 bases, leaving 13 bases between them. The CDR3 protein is CASSLLGEHTEAFF. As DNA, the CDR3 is TGTGCCAGCAGTCTACTGGGAGAGCACACTGAAGCTTTCTTT.

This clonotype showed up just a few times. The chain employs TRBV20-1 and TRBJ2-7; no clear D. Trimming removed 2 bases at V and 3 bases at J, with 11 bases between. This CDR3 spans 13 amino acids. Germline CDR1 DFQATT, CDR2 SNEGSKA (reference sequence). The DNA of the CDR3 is TGCAGTGCTAGACCTCACCCTTTCTACGAGCAGTACTTC. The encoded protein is CSARPHPFYEQYF.